The TCR beta chain under discussion was sequenced for a study of OX40 agonist ivuxolimab in advanced cancers. In the study overall: Among those treated, three patients had partial responses, one with hepatocellular carcinoma and two with cutaneous melanoma.

Here immunoSEQ multiplex PCR was the method, and the copy in TCRdb shows in-frame clones only, minus some. Of 50,000 to 75,000 clones detected, 80% to 90% appear once; the ten largest clones hold roughly an eighth. Here the sequenced sample was CD4+ or CD8+ T cells sorted from blood, taken in a trial of the OX40 agonist ivuxolimab. The clonotype was recovered from an adult with an advanced solid tumor such as melanoma, head and neck, liver or kidney cancer.

The CDR3 sequence is CASSYGLEETQYF. The DNA of the CDR3 is TGTGCCAGCAGTTACGGCCTAGAAGAGACCCAGTACTTC. The rearrangement uses TRBV6-5 and TRBJ2-5, with unresolved D. The CDR3 loop spans 13 amino acids. V gave up 2 bases and J gave up 3 bases, with 7 bases separating them. Germline lookup yields CDR1 MNHEY and CDR2 SVGAGI.